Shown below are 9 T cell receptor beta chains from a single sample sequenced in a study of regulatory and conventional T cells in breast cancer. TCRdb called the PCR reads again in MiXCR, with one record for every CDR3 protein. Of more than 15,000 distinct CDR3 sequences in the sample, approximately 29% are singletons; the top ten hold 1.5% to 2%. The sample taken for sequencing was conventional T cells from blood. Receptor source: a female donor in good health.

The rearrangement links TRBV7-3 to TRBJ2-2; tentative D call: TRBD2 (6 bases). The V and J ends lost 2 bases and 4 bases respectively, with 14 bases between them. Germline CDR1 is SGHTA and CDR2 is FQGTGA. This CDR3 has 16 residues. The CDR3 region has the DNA TGTGCCAGCAGCTTAGGCCTAGCGTCGGGCACCGGGGAGCTGTTTTTT. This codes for CASSLGLASGTGELFF.

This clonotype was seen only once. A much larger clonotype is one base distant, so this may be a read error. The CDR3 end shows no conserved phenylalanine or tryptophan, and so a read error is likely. DNA for the CDR3: TGTGCCAGCAGTAACAGTTACAATGAGCAGTTCTCC. Its translation: CASSNSYNEQFS. The chain is built from TRBV28 and TRBJ2-1; D is ambiguous. The germline V gene encodes CDR1 MDHEN and CDR2 SYDVKM. The germline V and J ends were trimmed by 5 bases and 4 bases, with 6 bases remaining between them. This CDR3 comprises 12 residues.

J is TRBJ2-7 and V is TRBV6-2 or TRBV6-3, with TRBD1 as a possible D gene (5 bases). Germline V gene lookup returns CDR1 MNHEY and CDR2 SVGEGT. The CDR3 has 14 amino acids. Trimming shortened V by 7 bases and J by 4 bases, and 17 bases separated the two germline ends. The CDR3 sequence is CASKPPWGTYEQYF. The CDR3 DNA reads TGTGCCAGCAAGCCGCCGTGGGGCACTTACGAGCAGTACTTC.

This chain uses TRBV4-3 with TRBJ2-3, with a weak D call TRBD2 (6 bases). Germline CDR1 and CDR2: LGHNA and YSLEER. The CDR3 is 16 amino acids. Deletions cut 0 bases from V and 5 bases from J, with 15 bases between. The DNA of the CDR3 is TGCGCCAGCAGCCAAGATATGGGACGGAGGGAAGATACGCAGTATTTT. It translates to CASSQDMGRREDTQYF.

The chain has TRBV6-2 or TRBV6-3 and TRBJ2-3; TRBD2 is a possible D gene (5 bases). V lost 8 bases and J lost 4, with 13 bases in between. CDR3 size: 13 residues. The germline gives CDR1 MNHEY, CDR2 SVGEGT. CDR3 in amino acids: CASPYRGADTQYF. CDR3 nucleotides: TGTGCCAGCCCGTACCGGGGAGCAGATACGCAGTATTTT.

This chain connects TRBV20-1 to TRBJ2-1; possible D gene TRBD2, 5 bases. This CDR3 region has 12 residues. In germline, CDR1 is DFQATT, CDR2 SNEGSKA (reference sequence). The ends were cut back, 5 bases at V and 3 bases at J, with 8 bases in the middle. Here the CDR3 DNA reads TGCAGTGCTCAGGCGGGCTACAATGAGCAGTTCTTC. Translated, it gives CSAQAGYNEQFF.

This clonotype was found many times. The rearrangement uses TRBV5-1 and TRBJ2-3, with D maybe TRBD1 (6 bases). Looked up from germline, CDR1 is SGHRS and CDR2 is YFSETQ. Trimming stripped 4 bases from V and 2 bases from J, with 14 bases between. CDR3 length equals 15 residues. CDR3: CASSPPGQVTDTQYF. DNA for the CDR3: TGCGCCAGCAGCCCGCCGGGACAAGTCACAGATACGCAGTATTTT.

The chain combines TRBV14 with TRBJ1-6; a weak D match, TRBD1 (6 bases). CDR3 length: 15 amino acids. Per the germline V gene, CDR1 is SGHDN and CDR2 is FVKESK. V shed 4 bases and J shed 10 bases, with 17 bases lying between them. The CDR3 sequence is CASSPEGGGGSPLHF. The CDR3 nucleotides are TGTGCCAGCAGCCCAGAGGGCGGGGGCGGATCACCCCTCCACTTT. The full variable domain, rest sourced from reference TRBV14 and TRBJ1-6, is EAGVTQFPSHSVIEKGQTVTLRCDPISGHDNLYWYRRVMGKEIKFLLHFVKESKQDESGMPNNRFLAERTGGTYSTLKVQPAELEDSGVYFCASSPEGGGGSPLHFGNGTRLTVT.

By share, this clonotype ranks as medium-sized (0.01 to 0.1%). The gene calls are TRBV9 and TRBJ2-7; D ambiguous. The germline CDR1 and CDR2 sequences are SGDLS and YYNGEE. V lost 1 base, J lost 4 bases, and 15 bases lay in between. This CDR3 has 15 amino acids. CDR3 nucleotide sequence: TGTGCCAGCAGCGTAACGGATCACCCAAATTACGAGCAGTACTTC. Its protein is CASSVTDHPNYEQYF.